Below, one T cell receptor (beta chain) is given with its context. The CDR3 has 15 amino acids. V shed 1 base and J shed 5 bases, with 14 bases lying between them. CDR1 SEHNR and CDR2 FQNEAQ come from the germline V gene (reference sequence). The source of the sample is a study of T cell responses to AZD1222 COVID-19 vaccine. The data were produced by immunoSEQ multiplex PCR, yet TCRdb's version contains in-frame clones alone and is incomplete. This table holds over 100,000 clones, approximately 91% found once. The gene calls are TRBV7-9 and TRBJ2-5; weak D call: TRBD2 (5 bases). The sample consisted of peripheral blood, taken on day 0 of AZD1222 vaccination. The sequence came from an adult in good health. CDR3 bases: TGTGCCAGCAGCTTAGTTATAGGTTCGGGGGAGACCCAGTACTTC. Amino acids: CASSLVIGSGETQYF.